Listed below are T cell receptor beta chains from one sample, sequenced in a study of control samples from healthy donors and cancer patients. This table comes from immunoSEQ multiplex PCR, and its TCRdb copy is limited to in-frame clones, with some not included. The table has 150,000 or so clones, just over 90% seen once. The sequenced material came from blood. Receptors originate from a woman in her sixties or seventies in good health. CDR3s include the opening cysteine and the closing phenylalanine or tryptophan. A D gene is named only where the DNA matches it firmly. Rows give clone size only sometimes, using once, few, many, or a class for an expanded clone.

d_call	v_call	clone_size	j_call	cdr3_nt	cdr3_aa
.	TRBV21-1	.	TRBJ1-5	TGTGCCAGCAGCAAAGTGGAAAGGCAGCCCCAGCATTTT	CASSKVERQPQHF
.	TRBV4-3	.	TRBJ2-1	TGCGCCAGCAGCCGTGGTGGCTACAATGAGCAGTTCTTC	CASSRGGYNEQFF
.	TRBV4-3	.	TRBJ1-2	TGCGCCAGCAGCCAAACCCAGGCCGCGGGTGGCTACACCTTC	CASSQTQAAGGYTF
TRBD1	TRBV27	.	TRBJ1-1	TGTGCCAGCATCCGGCAGGGGGCGAACACTGAAGCTTTCTTT	CASIRQGANTEAFF
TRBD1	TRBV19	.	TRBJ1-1	TGTGCCAGTAGTACAGGGGGATCGGCTAACACTGAAGCTTTCTTT	CASSTGGSANTEAFF
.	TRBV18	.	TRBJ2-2	TGTGCCAGCTCACCGAAAGCGAGGGGCGGGGAGCTGTTTTTT	CASSPKARGGELFF
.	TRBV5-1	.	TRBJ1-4	TGCGCCAGCAGCTTAGAACCAACTAATGAAAAACTGTTTTTT	CASSLEPTNEKLFF
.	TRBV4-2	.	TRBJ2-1	TGTGCCAGCAGCCGGCGGGACCCCGCGGACTACAATGAGCAGTTCTTC	CASSRRDPADYNEQFF
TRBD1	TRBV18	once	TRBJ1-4	TGTGCCAGCTCACAACAGGGGGCGCGCGGTAATGAAAAACTGTTTTTT	CASSQQGARGNEKLFF
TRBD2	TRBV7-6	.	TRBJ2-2	TGTGCCAGCAGCCCGCACAGAGCGGGGGCGAACACCGGGGAGCTGTTTTTT	CASSPHRAGANTGELFF
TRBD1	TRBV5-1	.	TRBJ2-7	TGCGCCAGCAGCCTTGCCAGGGGGCTTTTGTACGAGCAGTACTTC	CASSLARGLLYEQYF
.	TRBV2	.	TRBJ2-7	TGTGCCAGCAGGTATGCCCAGAACGAGCAGTACTTC	CASRYAQNEQYF
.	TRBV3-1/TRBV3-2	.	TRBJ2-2	TGTGCCAGCAGCTATCCCGGGACGGATAACACCGGGGAGCTGTTTTTT	CASSYPGTDNTGELFF
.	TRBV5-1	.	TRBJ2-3	TGCGCCAGCAGCTTGGGACAGAGCACAGATACGCAGTATTTT	CASSLGQSTDTQYF
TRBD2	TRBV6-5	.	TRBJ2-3	TGTGCCAGCCGCTTACTAGCGGGGCCCACAGATACGCAGTATTTT	CASRLLAGPTDTQYF
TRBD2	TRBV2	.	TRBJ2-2	TGTGCCAGCAGTGTAATTGCGGGGGGGGACACCGGGGAGCTGTTTTTT	CASSVIAGGDTGELFF
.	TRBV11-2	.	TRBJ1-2	TGTGCCAGCAGCCCCCAGTGGGGGCCAGGCTATGGCTACACCTTC	CASSPQWGPGYGYTF
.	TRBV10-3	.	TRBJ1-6	TGTGCCATCAGTGATGGAGGATGGACCGATTCACCCCTCCACTTT	CAISDGGWTDSPLHF
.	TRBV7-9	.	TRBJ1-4	TGTGCCAGCGGGAGAGACGAAAAACTGTTTTTT	CASGRDEKLFF
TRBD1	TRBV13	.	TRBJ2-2	TGTGCCAGCGAGCTAGACAGGGGGAAGACCGGGGAGCTGTTTTTT	CASELDRGKTGELFF
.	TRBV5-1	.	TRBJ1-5	TGCGCCAGCAGCTTACTAGGGGATAGCAATCAGCCCCAGCATTTT	CASSLLGDSNQPQHF
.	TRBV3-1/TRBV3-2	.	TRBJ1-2	TGTGCCAGCAGCCAAGGATCCGCGGGGACCTATGGCTACACCTTC	CASSQGSAGTYGYTF
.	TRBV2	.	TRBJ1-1	TGTGCCAGCAGGGCAGACGAAACTGAAGCTTTCTTT	CASRADETEAFF
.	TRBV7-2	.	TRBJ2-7	TGTGCCTCCAAACGGGACGGGACATCCTACGAGCAGTACTTC	CASKRDGTSYEQYF
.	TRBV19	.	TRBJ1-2	TGTGCCAGTAGTACATACAGCGGGACACAGTATGGCTACACCTTC	CASSTYSGTQYGYTF
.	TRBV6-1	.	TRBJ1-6	TGTGCCAGCAGTACACAGGGACTTAATTCACCCCTCCACTTT	CASSTQGLNSPLHF
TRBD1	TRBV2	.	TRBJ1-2	TGTGCCAGCAGTCCGTCGGGGACAGCCTATGGCTACACCTTC	CASSPSGTAYGYTF
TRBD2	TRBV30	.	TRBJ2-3	TGTGCCTGGAGGGCGGGGGGGATCACAGATACGCAGTATTTT	CAWRAGGITDTQYF
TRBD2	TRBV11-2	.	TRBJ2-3	TGTGCCAGCAGCTTAGTCCTAGCGGGGGGTCAACCTAGCACAGATACGCAGTATTTT	CASSLVLAGGQPSTDTQYF
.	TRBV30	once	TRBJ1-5	TGTGCCTGGAGTGTACGGGGCCGTGGAATGAATCAGCCCCAGCATTTT	CAWSVRGRGMNQPQHF
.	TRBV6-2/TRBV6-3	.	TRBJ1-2	TGTGCCAGCACCCCTCCTAGAGCGGCCGGAGGTGGCTACACCTTC	CASTPPRAAGGGYTF
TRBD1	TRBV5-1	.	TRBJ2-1	TGCGCCAGCAGCTCTAACCGGGACAGTAAGTTCTTC	CASSSNRDSKFF
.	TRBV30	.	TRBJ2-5	TGTGCCTGGAGCAAGGCAAGAGTCGAGACCCAGTACTTC	CAWSKARVETQYF
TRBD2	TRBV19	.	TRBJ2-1	TGTGCCAGTAGTATCGTCAGCGGGGGGGGATACAATGAGCAGTTCTTC	CASSIVSGGGYNEQFF
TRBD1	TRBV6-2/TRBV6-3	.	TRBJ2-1	TGTGCCAGCAGTTACTCTGGGACAGGCTACAATGAGCAGTTCTTC	CASSYSGTGYNEQFF
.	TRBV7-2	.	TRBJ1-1	TGTGCCAGCAGGAAAGGGGGAGCCACTGAAGCTTTCTTT	CASRKGGATEAFF
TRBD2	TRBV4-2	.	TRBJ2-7	TGTGCCAGCAGCCAAGAAGGACTAGCGGGGTTTCATTTC	CASSQEGLAGFHF
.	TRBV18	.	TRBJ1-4	TGTGCCAGCTCACCGTTGGCAGGGCGACTGTTTTTT	CASSPLAGRLFF